This T cell receptor (beta chain) was recovered during a study of T cell responses to AZD1222 COVID-19 vaccine. The CDR3 covers 13 residues. Trimming took off 2 bases at V and 2 bases at J, with 6 bases between the two ends. Looked up from germline, CDR1 is PRHDT and CDR2 is FYEKMQ (reference sequence). For this clone: Its antigen is still unknown.

Profiling relied on immunoSEQ multiplex PCR, and the TCRdb table lists in-frame clones only, not all of them. The data contain approximately 150,000 clones, roughly 93% of them singletons. Study-wide findings and caveats: Clonal diversity may have been underestimated in mostly white British donors.

J is TRBJ2-5 and V is TRBV13; D possibly corresponds to TRBD2 (5 bases). The input for sequencing was peripheral blood, taken 28 days after the second AZD1222 dose. The clonotype comes from an adult who received the AZD1222 COVID-19 vaccine. CDR3 DNA sequence: TGTGCCAGCAGCTTAATAGCGCAAGAGACCCAGTACTTC. Translation: CASSLIAQETQYF.